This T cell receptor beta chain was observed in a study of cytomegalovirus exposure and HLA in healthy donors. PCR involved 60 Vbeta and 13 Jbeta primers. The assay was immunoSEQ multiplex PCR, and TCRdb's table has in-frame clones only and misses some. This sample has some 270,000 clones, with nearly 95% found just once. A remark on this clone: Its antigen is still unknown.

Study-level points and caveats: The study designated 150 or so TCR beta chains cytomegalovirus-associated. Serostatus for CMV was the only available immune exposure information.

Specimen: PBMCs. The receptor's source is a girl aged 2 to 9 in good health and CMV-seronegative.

The CDR3 spells CASSLLGQSSTDTQYF. As DNA, the CDR3 is TGTGCCAGCAGCTTGTTAGGACAATCTAGCACAGATACGCAGTATTTT. This sequence joins TRBV7-8 and TRBJ2-3, with D maybe TRBD1 (5 bases). V was cut by 3 bases and J by 0 bases, with 13 bases left in between. CDR1 SGHVS and CDR2 FQNEAQ come from the germline V gene. There are 16 residues in the CDR3.